The rows below give T cell receptor beta chains drawn from one sample of a study of blood T cells in healthy people across ages. TCRdb called the 5' RACE reads again in MiXCR, with one record for every CDR3 protein. In the table there are about 780,000 distinct CDR3 sequences, 35% to 50% of which are singletons. Sequences were obtained from blood. The source is a man older than 75 in good health. Both conserved end residues are part of each CDR3. The D gene is left open where the match is weak. Not every row has a clone size; where given, it reads once, few, many or a size class.

-	TRBV7-9	TRBJ2-5	few	TGTGCCAGCAGCTTAGTGGGCCCCGATGCCGGAGGGACCCAGTACTTC	CASSLVGPDAGGTQYF
-	TRBV10-3	TRBJ1-2	-	TGTGCCATCAGTGAGTCGAACGCGGAAAGCTATGGCTACACCTTC	CAISESNAESYGYTF
-	TRBV18	TRBJ2-6	-	TGTGCCAGCTCACCGACCCGACAATCTGGGGCCAACGTCCTGACTTTC	CASSPTRQSGANVLTF
-	TRBV5-1	TRBJ2-3	-	TGCGCCAGCAGCTTGTCAACGGCTAGCGCAGATACGCAGTATTTT	CASSLSTASADTQYF
-	TRBV15	TRBJ2-1	-	TGTGCCACCAGCAGACAGGTTGGAATAACCTACAATGAGCAGTTCTTC	CATSRQVGITYNEQFF
-	TRBV6-5	TRBJ1-5	-	TGTGCCAGCAGTGCCAGGGTAGGCAGCAATCAGCCCCAGCATTTT	CASSARVGSNQPQHF
TRBD1	TRBV20-1	TRBJ1-5	-	TGCAGTGCTAGAGAACAGGGGTATAGCAATCAGCCCCAGCATTTT	CSAREQGYSNQPQHF
TRBD2	TRBV20-1	TRBJ2-7	few	TGCAGTGCTAAGAACCCCACTAGCGGGTCTTACGAGCAGTACTTC	CSAKNPTSGSYEQYF
-	TRBV7-9	TRBJ2-1	few	TGTGCCACCGACAAACTAACAGCGGACAATAAGCAGTTCTTC	CATDKLTADNKQFF
-	TRBV7-2	TRBJ2-1	many	TGTGCCAGCAGCTCCCAGGGGATTGGCTACAATGAGCAGTTCTTC	CASSSQGIGYNEQFF
TRBD2	TRBV7-2	TRBJ2-1	many	TGTGCCAGCAGCCCAGGGACTAGCGGGAGGTATGAGCAGTTCTTC	CASSPGTSGRYEQFF
TRBD2	TRBV7-3	TRBJ2-3	-	TGTGCCAGCAGCTTAAGGGTTTCCAGCGGGAGAGGGGCAGATACGCAGTATTTT	CASSLRVSSGRGADTQYF
TRBD2	TRBV20-1	TRBJ2-1	-	TGCAGTGCTAGAGATATCCGGCTAGCGGGGATTTACAATGAGCAGTTCTTC	CSARDIRLAGIYNEQFF
-	TRBV6-6	TRBJ2-5	-	TGTGCCCGCAGTTACTACGAAGGGCAAGAGACCCAGTACTTC	CARSYYEGQETQYF
-	TRBV27	TRBJ2-3	few	TGTGCCAGCAGTCCACCGACTAGGCTTACGCAGTATTTT	CASSPPTRLTQYF
-	TRBV30	TRBJ2-5	few	TGTGCCTGGAGCGAGATCGTCGAGACCCAGTACTTC	CAWSEIVETQYF
-	TRBV5-1	TRBJ1-4	few	TGCGCCAGCAGCTTGGCCCTGGGACGGAATAATGAAAAACTGTTTTTT	CASSLALGRNNEKLFF
-	TRBV6-2/TRBV6-3	TRBJ2-1	-	TGTGCCAGCACCCCAGATGGTGCTGCTAAGTTCTTC	CASTPDGAAKFF
TRBD1	TRBV28	TRBJ2-1	many	TGTGCCAGCAGTTTAGTGAGCAGGGGGACCCACAATGAGCAGTTCTTC	CASSLVSRGTHNEQFF
TRBD2	TRBV30	TRBJ2-4	-	TGTGCCTGGAGTACCGGACTAGCGGGAGCTGAGCAGTACTTC	CAWSTGLAGAEQYF
TRBD1	TRBV7-3	TRBJ2-7	few	TGTGCCAGCAGCTACACTAGACAGGGGCGACCCTCCTACGAGCAGTACTTC	CASSYTRQGRPSYEQYF
TRBD2	TRBV20-1	TRBJ2-1	-	TGCAGTGCTAGTGGGGGCGGGGGGGTGAGGGTCAATGAGCAGTTCTTC	CSASGGGGVRVNEQFF
TRBD1	TRBV12-3/TRBV12-4	TRBJ2-2	-	TGTGCCAGCAGTTGGACAGGACAGGCGCCCGGGGAGCTGTTTTTT	CASSWTGQAPGELFF
-	TRBV30	TRBJ2-7	few	TGTGCCTGGGATACCGGGACGGGAACCTACGAGCAGTACTTC	CAWDTGTGTYEQYF
-	TRBV4-3	TRBJ2-7	-	TGCGCCAGCAGCCAGGACATGGAGGCAAAACCTTACGAGCAGTACTTC	CASSQDMEAKPYEQYF
-	TRBV12-5	TRBJ2-5	-	TGTGCTAGTGGTTTGGTACTTGCGGAATCGGGGTATGGGCAGTACTTC	CASGLVLAESGYGQYF
TRBD1	TRBV7-2	TRBJ2-7	many	TGTGCCAGCAAGACACAGGGGGAGGATTACGAGCAGTACTTC	CASKTQGEDYEQYF
-	TRBV7-2	TRBJ1-5	few	TGTGCCAGCAGCTTAGGGGGGCGCGGCAATCAGCCCCAGCATTTT	CASSLGGRGNQPQHF
-	TRBV7-3	TRBJ1-1	few	TGTGCCAGCAGTCCGGGGGCGTTTGGGGGCACTGAAGCTTTCTTT	CASSPGAFGGTEAFF
-	TRBV28	TRBJ2-7	few	TGTGCCAGCAGTATTAAGCGCGAGCAGTACTTC	CASSIKREQYF
TRBD1	TRBV5-1	TRBJ2-3	few	TGCGCCAGCGGCGGGGACAGGGGGCTCACAGATACGCAGTATTTT	CASGGDRGLTDTQYF
-	TRBV27	TRBJ2-5	-	TGTGCCATCCGTGAGATCGGAGGGGGCAAAGAGACCCAGTACTTC	CAIREIGGGKETQYF
-	TRBV9	TRBJ2-1	once	TGTGCCAGCAGCGTAGCGAGGGGGAATGAGCAGTTCTTC	CASSVARGNEQFF
TRBD2	TRBV7-2	TRBJ2-3	-	TGTGCCAGCAGCCAGCAGGCGGGGAGGGTCACAGATACGCAGTATTTT	CASSQQAGRVTDTQYF
-	TRBV28	TRBJ2-5	-	TGTGCCAGCAGTTCCCCTTCACCAGAGACCCAGTACTTC	CASSSPSPETQYF
TRBD2	TRBV9	TRBJ2-1	-	TGTGCCAGCAGCGTAGCCGGGAGGGCCTACAAGGAGCAGTTCTTC	CASSVAGRAYKEQFF
-	TRBV9	TRBJ2-7	-	TGTGCCAGCAGCGTAGGGGATAGCGGCACCTACGAGCAGTACTTC	CASSVGDSGTYEQYF
-	TRBV7-3	TRBJ2-3	-	TGTGCCAGCAGCTCTGGGAACTTAGCAGGCACAGATACGCAGTATTTT	CASSSGNLAGTDTQYF
-	TRBV30	TRBJ2-3	-	TGTGCCTGCGGGATAAGCACAGATACGCAGTATTTT	CACGISTDTQYF
-	TRBV5-1	TRBJ1-4	few	TGCGCCAGCAGGACCCTAGACGGCAATAATGAAAAACTGTTTTTT	CASRTLDGNNEKLFF
-	TRBV10-3	TRBJ2-5	-	TGTGCCATCAGTGAGTTTGGGGACCAAGAGACCCAGTACTTC	CAISEFGDQETQYF
TRBD1	TRBV27	TRBJ1-2	-	TGTGCCAGCAGTAGGGGACAGGGAGTTGGCTACACCTTC	CASSRGQGVGYTF
-	TRBV7-9	TRBJ2-7	-	TGTGCCAGCAGCTTAAGTGGGAGGCGTGAATGGGTTTCCTACGAGCAGTACTTC	CASSLSGRREWVSYEQYF
TRBD1	TRBV16	TRBJ2-5	few	TGTGCCAGCAGCCAAGCTAATTTGGGACAGGGATCGGAGACCCAGTACTTC	CASSQANLGQGSETQYF
-	TRBV12-3/TRBV12-4	TRBJ2-3	-	TGTGCCAATCGGACGGCCAGCACAGATACGCAGTATTTT	CANRTASTDTQYF